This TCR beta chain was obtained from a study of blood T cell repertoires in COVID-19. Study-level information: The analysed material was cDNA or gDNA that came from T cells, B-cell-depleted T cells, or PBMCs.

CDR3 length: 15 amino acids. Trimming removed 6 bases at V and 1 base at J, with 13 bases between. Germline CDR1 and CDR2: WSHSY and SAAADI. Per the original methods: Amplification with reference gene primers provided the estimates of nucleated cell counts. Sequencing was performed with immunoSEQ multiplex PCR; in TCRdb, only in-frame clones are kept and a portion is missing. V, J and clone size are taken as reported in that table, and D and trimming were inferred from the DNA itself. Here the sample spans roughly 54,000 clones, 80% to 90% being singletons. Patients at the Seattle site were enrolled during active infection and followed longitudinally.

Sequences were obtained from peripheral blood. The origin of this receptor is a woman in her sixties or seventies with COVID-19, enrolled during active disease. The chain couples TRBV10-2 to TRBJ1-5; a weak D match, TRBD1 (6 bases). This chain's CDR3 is CASRAGGASNQPQHF. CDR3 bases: TGCGCCAGCAGGGCTGGGGGGGCGAGCAATCAGCCCCAGCATTTT.